This T cell receptor (beta chain) appears in the sequencing data of a study of cytomegalovirus exposure and HLA in healthy donors. Germline CDR1 SGDLS, CDR2 YYNGEE. V trimming: 3 bases; J trimming: 10 bases; junction bases outside the gene matches: 16. The CDR3 covers 16 residues. This PCR relied on a set of 60 Vbeta primers and 13 Jbeta primers. Profiled with immunoSEQ multiplex PCR; TCRdb holds only in-frame clones, not every one. The sample holds 200,000 or so clones; 84% are singletons and the top ten take 0.25% to 0.3%. General study findings and limits: CMV serostatus was the only recorded immune exposure for donors. Upon later analysis, TCR association rates were observed to vary by HLA locus, being highest for DRB1 and lowest for HLA-C. The study labeled 170 or so TCR beta chains cytomegalovirus-associated.

On this clone: Its antigen remains unidentified.

The chain recombines TRBV9 with TRBJ1-1; 9 bases agree with TRBD1. This sequence originates from a boy between 10 and 17 years old in good health and CMV-seronegative. The material sequenced was PBMCs. CDR3 in amino acids: CASSAYGQGNTGGAFF. In DNA form, the CDR3 reads TGTGCCAGCAGCGCCTACGGACAGGGGAACACGGGAGGAGCTTTCTTT.